This TCR beta chain came from a study of cytotoxic CD8 clonotypes in ibrutinib-treated CLL. There are 13 residues in the CDR3. Per germline, CDR1 MDHEN and CDR2 SYDVKM. Trimming took 1 base from V and 7 from J, leaving 11 bases between them. TCRdb's table, derived via immunoSEQ multiplex PCR, lists solely in-frame clones and lacks some. This table holds over 250,000 clones, around 69% found once. The V call is TRBV28, the J call TRBJ2-7; no definite D call. Sequenced material: PBMCs, taken at disease progression, from a patient treated with ibrutinib. The sequence derives from a human donor with chronic lymphocytic leukemia. CDR3 DNA sequence: TGTGCCAGCAGTTTATTGACTCTTCAGGAGCAGTACTTC. It is translated as CASSLLTLQEQYF.